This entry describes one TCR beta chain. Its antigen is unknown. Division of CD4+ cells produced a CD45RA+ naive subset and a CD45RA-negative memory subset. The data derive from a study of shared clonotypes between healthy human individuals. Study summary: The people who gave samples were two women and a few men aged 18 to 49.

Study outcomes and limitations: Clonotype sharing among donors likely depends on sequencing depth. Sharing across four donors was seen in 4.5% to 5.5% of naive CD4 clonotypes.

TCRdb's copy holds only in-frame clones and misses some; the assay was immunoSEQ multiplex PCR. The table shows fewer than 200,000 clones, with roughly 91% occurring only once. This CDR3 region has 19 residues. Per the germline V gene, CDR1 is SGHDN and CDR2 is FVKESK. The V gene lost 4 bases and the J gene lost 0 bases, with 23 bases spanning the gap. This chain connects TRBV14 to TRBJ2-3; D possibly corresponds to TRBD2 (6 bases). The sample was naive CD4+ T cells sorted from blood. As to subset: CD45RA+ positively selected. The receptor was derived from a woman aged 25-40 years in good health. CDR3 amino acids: CASSLKGQGLGFSTDTQYF. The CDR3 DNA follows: TGTGCCAGCAGCCTCAAGGGCCAGGGACTGGGCTTTAGCACAGATACGCAGTATTTT.